Below are 25 T cell receptor beta chains sequenced from a single sample in a study of cytomegalovirus exposure and HLA in healthy donors. Primers for the PCR totalled 60 Vbeta and 13 Jbeta. Using immunoSEQ multiplex PCR, the repertoire was profiled, and TCRdb retains in-frame clones only, with some absent. This sample has roughly 200,000 clones, with roughly 85% found just once. The sequencing input was PBMCs. These receptors came from a woman aged 45-65 years in good health and CMV-seronegative.

The CDR3 sequence: CASSTRAQRDEQYF. For the CDR3, the DNA is TGTGCCAGCAGTACCCGGGCCCAGAGGGACGAGCAGTACTTC. V usage is TRBV27 and J usage is TRBJ2-7, with a tentative D call TRBD2 (5 bases). The CDR3 loop spans 14 amino acids. CDR1 MNHEY and CDR2 SMNVEV come from the germline V gene (reference sequence). Trimming shortened V by 5 bases and J by 5 bases, and 16 bases separated the two germline ends.

This rearrangement joins TRBV9 to TRBJ1-2; the D gene is possibly TRBD1 (6 bases). The CDR3 runs to 16 residues. In germline, CDR1 is SGDLS, CDR2 YYNGEE. The V and J ends lost 4 bases and 0 bases respectively, with 16 bases between them. The chain's CDR3 is CASSPLGTKANYGYTF. CDR3 coding DNA: TGTGCCAGCAGCCCTTTGGGGACAAAAGCTAACTATGGCTACACCTTC. Using reference TRBV9 and TRBJ1-2 for the parts outside the CDR3, the full variable domain is DSGVTQTPKHLITATGQRVTLRCSPRSGDLSVYWYQQSLDQGLQFLIQYYNGEERAKGNILERFSAQQFPDLHSELNLSSLELGDSALYFCASSPLGTKANYGYTFGSGTRLTVV.

This clone was found once. This chain uses TRBV10-3 with TRBJ2-5; weak D call: TRBD1 (6 bases). Trimming cost V 3 bases and J 7 bases, with 15 bases left between them. CDR1 is ENHRY and CDR2 is SYGVKD in the germline V gene. The CDR3 loop spans 14 amino acids. The CDR3: CAISEGQGKGTQYF. The CDR3 bases are TGTGCCATCAGTGAAGGTCAGGGGAAGGGGACCCAGTACTTC.

This chain connects TRBV7-9 to TRBJ1-1; TRBD1 agrees at 7 bases. CDR1 and CDR2 (germline): SEHNR, FQNEAQ (reference sequence). The junction had 3 bases not matched to a gene; V was cut back by 5 bases and J by 3 bases. This CDR3 spans 13 amino acids. The CDR3 protein is CASSPGGYTEAFF. CDR3 nucleotides: TGTGCCAGCAGCCCAGGGGGTTACACTGAAGCTTTCTTT.

V is TRBV18 and J is TRBJ2-5, with D perhaps TRBD1 (6 bases). Trimming shortened V by 6 bases and J by 1 base, and 21 bases separated the two germline ends. CDR3 length equals 17 residues. Germline V lookup: CDR1 KGHSH, CDR2 LQKENI. The CDR3 coding sequence is TGTGCCAGCTCGCCTCCCAGGGGAGCGGCCACCCAAGAGACCCAGTACTTC. Encoded protein: CASSPPRGAATQETQYF. The complete variable domain, with remaining parts taken from reference TRBV18 and TRBJ2-5, reads NAGVMQNPRHLVRRRGQEARLRCSPMKGHSHVYWYRQLPEEGLKFMVYLQKENIIDESGMPKERFSAEFPKEGPSILRIQQVVRGDSAAYFCASSPPRGAATQETQYFGPGTRLLVL.

This chain connects TRBV19 to TRBJ2-7; TRBD2 matches at 7 bases. V dropped 4 bases and J dropped 3; count of bases not matched to a gene: 6. The CDR3 runs 14 residues. Germline lookup yields CDR1 LNHDA and CDR2 SQIVND (reference sequence). The CDR3 bases are TGTGCCAGTAGTACGGGACTACAACTCTACGAGCAGTACTTC. Its protein product is CASSTGLQLYEQYF.

The chain joins TRBV6-5 to TRBJ2-1, with TRBD2 matching 11 bases. This CDR3 has 15 amino acids. Germline values: CDR1 MNHEY, CDR2 SVGAGI. J lost 6 bases, V lost 6 bases, and 7 bases had no gene match. CDR3 DNA: TGTGCCAGCAGGGTTACTAGCGGGAGTACCAATGAGCAGTTCTTC. It specifies CASRVTSGSTNEQFF.

The chain uses TRBV6-6 and TRBJ2-7; a possible D gene is TRBD2 (5 bases). CDR3 length equals 12 residues. Germline CDR1 and CDR2: MNHNY and SVGAGI (reference sequence). Trimming shortened V by 5 bases and J by 5 bases, and 10 bases separated the two germline ends. This CDR3 reads CASSPRGNEQYF. DNA for the CDR3: TGTGCCAGCAGTCCCCGAGGGAACGAGCAGTACTTC.

The V call is TRBV2, the J call TRBJ2-1, with 9 bases matching TRBD2. Germline assignment: CDR1 SNHLY and CDR2 FYNNEI. Trimming cost V 2 bases and J 5 bases; bases outside gene matches: 7. This CDR3 spans 16 amino acids. The CDR3: CASSESRLAVNNEQFF. The CDR3 bases are TGTGCCAGCAGTGAATCCCGACTAGCGGTTAACAATGAGCAGTTCTTC.

This clone has just a few counts. The chain recombines TRBV7-3 with TRBJ1-2; 10 bases are shared with TRBD1. Germline trimming cut 5 bases from V and 8 bases from J; bases unmatched to any gene: 8. Germline-derived CDR1 and CDR2 are SGHTA and FQGTGA. This CDR3 is built from 14 residues. The CDR3 is CASSRGTGAEGYTF. The CDR3, as DNA: TGTGCCAGCAGCAGAGGGACAGGGGCTGAAGGCTACACCTTC.

This chain joins TRBV12-5 and TRBJ2-1, with 10 bases that match TRBD1. The CDR3 is made up of 17 amino acids. The germline V gene encodes CDR1 LGHNT and CDR2 FRNRAP. The ends lost 1 base at V and 6 bases at J; junction bases unmatched: 9. This CDR3 is CASGLDPGQGPPNEQFF. The CDR3 DNA sequence: TGTGCTAGTGGTTTGGATCCGGGACAGGGGCCCCCCAATGAGCAGTTCTTC.

The CDR3 protein is CASGFRTGYLNEQFF. The DNA of the CDR3 is TGTGCTAGTGGTTTTCGGACAGGGTATCTGAATGAGCAGTTCTTC. The rearrangement joins TRBV12-5 to TRBJ2-1, with 8 positions matching TRBD1. The J segment lost 7 bases and the V segment lost 3 bases, leaving 8 bases of the junction unmatched. Germline values: CDR1 LGHNT, CDR2 FRNRAP. The CDR3 is 15 residues long. The whole variable domain, filled in from reference TRBV12-5 and TRBJ2-1, reads DARVTQTPRHKVTEMGQEVTMRCQPILGHNTVFWYRQTMMQGLELLAYFRNRAPLDDSGMPKDRFSAEMPDATLATLKIQPSEPRDSAVYFCASGFRTGYLNEQFFGPGTRLTVL.

The chain couples TRBV6-5 to TRBJ1-2, with 9 bases fitting TRBD1. The J segment lost 4 bases and the V segment lost 0 bases, leaving 6 bases of the junction unmatched. Germline CDR1 and CDR2: MNHEY and SVGAGI. The CDR3 is 16 amino acids. The DNA for the CDR3 is TGTGCCAGCAGTTACTCGGGACAGGGAAGAACCTATGGCTACACCTTC. Protein product: CASSYSGQGRTYGYTF.

This sequence joins TRBV7-7 and TRBJ2-1, with 7 bases fitting TRBD2. Germline V gives CDR1 SSHAT, CDR2 FNYEAQ (reference sequence). The ends lost 4 bases at V and 5 bases at J; junction bases unmatched: 8. CDR3 size: 15 residues. The CDR3 bases are TGTGCCAGCAGCTCCGGGACTAAATCCCACAATGAGCAGTTCTTC. Protein sequence: CASSSGTKSHNEQFF.

For the CDR3, the DNA is TGTGCCAGCAGTTCCGCCGGGAGGGCGTCCGAGCAGTACTTC. It translates to CASSSAGRASEQYF. V is TRBV27 and J is TRBJ2-7; 8 nucleotides align to TRBD2. After removal of 4 bases from V and 6 bases from J, the junction contained 8 bases not matched to a gene. The CDR3 runs to 14 residues. The germline V gene has CDR1 MNHEY and CDR2 SMNVEV (reference sequence).

The rearrangement joins TRBV29-1 to TRBJ1-1, with D unresolved. The germline V gene encodes CDR1 SQVTM and CDR2 ANQGSEA. V lost 5 bases, J lost 3 bases, and 10 bases lay in between. The CDR3 is 12 residues long. As DNA, the CDR3 is TGCAGCGTTCGGGATGGAGACACTGAAGCTTTCTTT. Protein product: CSVRDGDTEAFF. The variable domain in full, completed from reference TRBV29-1 and TRBJ1-1, reads SAVISQKPSRDICQRGTSLTIQCQVDSQVTMMFWYRQQPGQSLTLIATANQGSEATYESGFVIDKFPISRPNLTFSTLTVSNMSPEDSSIYLCSVRDGDTEAFFGQGTRLTVV.

J is TRBJ2-5 and V is TRBV5-1; D remains unclear. V was clipped by 0 bases and J by 6 bases, with 3 bases between them. CDR3 length: 11 amino acids. CDR1 and CDR2 from the germline V gene are SGHRS and YFSETQ. The CDR3 protein is CASSLEQTQYF. CDR3 nucleotides: TGCGCCAGCAGCTTGGAGCAGACCCAGTACTTC. Complete variable domain (other parts from reference TRBV5-1 and TRBJ2-5): KAGVTQTPRYLIKTRGQQVTLSCSPISGHRSVSWYQQTPGQGLQFLFEYFSETQRNKGNFPGRFSGRQFSNSRSEMNVSTLELGDSALYLCASSLEQTQYFGPGTRLLVL.

The rearrangement links TRBV27 to TRBJ2-5, with D perhaps matching TRBD1 (6 bases). TRBJ2-7 matches the DNA end more closely, so the J call is doubtful. CDR1 MNHEY and CDR2 SMNVEV come from the germline V gene (reference sequence). CDR3 length: 14 residues. CDR3 DNA sequence: TGTGCCAGCAGTCCCGGACAGCTTTACTACGAGCAGTACTTC. Translating it yields CASSPGQLYYEQYF.

With regard to this clone: One end of the junction varies from germline; a read error may be responsible. This chain joins TRBV7-9 and TRBJ1-1; the match to TRBD1 covers 7 bases. CDR1 and CDR2 (germline): SEHNR, FQNEAQ (reference sequence). This CDR3 is 14 amino acids long. The CDR3: CSSSFHGQATEAFF. The CDR3 DNA is TGTTCCAGCAGCTTTCACGGACAGGCCACTGAAGCTTTCTTT.

This clone came up a few times. The chain has TRBV6-6 and TRBJ2-3; the D is unclear. Trimming stripped 2 bases from V and 6 bases from J, with 3 bases between. The CDR3 runs to 11 residues. Per the germline V gene, CDR1 is MNHNY and CDR2 is SVGAGI (reference sequence). CDR3 in DNA: TGTGCCAGCAGTTACGCGGATACGCAGTATTTT. Amino acids: CASSYADTQYF.

The chain recombines TRBV4-3 with TRBJ2-7, with 11 bases matching TRBD1. Germline CDR1 LGHNA, CDR2 YSLEER. The CDR3 runs to 15 residues. The J segment lost 2 bases and the V segment lost 4 bases, leaving 4 bases of the junction unmatched. The CDR3 loop reads CASSPRTGGPYEQYF. DNA of the CDR3: TGCGCCAGCAGCCCGAGGACAGGGGGCCCCTACGAGCAGTACTTC.

This chain connects TRBV29-1 to TRBJ2-1; a possible D gene is TRBD1 (6 bases). V dropped 7 bases and J dropped 7 bases, with 20 bases sitting between them. Germline V gives CDR1 SQVTM, CDR2 ANQGSEA. The CDR3 is 14 amino acids. Here the CDR3 reads CSAQKVQGLNEQFF. In DNA form, the CDR3 reads TGCAGCGCCCAAAAGGTTCAGGGGCTAAATGAGCAGTTCTTC.

The chain uses TRBV5-1 and TRBJ1-2; 9 bases are a match to TRBD1. Germline-derived CDR1 and CDR2 are SGHRS and YFSETQ. This CDR3 comprises 16 residues. V was pared by 1 base and J by 3 bases, with 7 bases of the junction left unmatched. This CDR3 reads CASSLLTGGPYYGYTF. CDR3 sequence (DNA): TGCGCCAGCAGCTTGCTCACAGGGGGCCCCTACTATGGCTACACCTTC.

Notes on this clone: The sample carries other DNA sequences with the same CDR3. This chain connects TRBV28 to TRBJ1-5, with 10 bases matching TRBD1. V gave up 5 bases and J gave up 2 bases; unmatched junction bases: 3. Germline-derived CDR1 and CDR2 are MDHEN and SYDVKM. CDR3 length: 15 residues. The DNA for the CDR3 is TGTGCCAGCAGTCCCGGGACAGGGGGCAATCAGCCCCAGCATTTT. Its translation is CASSPGTGGNQPQHF.

The chain has TRBV18 and TRBJ1-6, with D possibly being TRBD1 (6 bases). Germline V gene data show CDR1 as KGHSH and CDR2 as LQKENI. V was shortened by 3 bases and J by 6 bases, with 9 bases between the two germline ends. This CDR3 contains 14 residues. In DNA form, the CDR3 reads TGTGCCAGCTCACCCGGGACACGTAATTCACCCCTCCACTTT. Its translation is CASSPGTRNSPLHF.